These T cell receptor beta chains were read from a single sample in a study of tumor-infiltrating lymphocytes in primary liver carcinoma. A single record per CDR3 protein comes from TCRdb applying MiXCR to the multiplex PCR reads. The repertoire holds approximately 330,000 distinct CDR3 sequences, with less than 75% as singletons. Specimen: peripheral blood. These receptor sequences come from a man between 35 and 55 years old with primary liver carcinoma and hepatitis B virus infection. The CDR3 runs from the conserved cysteine through the conserved F or W. D genes are given only for firm matches. Only some rows state a clone size, as once, few, many or a class for expanded clones.

clone size: NA; J gene: TRBJ1-2; D gene: NA; V gene: TRBV11-2; CDR3 DNA: TGTGCCAGCAGACCGGGACATGGAGCTAACTATGGCCACACCTTC; CDR3 protein: CASRPGHGANYGHTF
clone size: few; J gene: TRBJ2-5; D gene: TRBD2; V gene: TRBV5-4; CDR3 DNA: TGTGCCAGCAGCCCTAGAGGGCTAGCGGTTGGGGGAGAGACCCAGTACTTC; CDR3 protein: CASSPRGLAVGGETQYF
clone size: NA; J gene: TRBJ2-2; D gene: TRBD1; V gene: TRBV10-2; CDR3 DNA: TGCGCCAGCAGTGGACAGGGGGCGACGACCGGGGAGCTGTTTTTT; CDR3 protein: CASSGQGATTGELFF
clone size: many; J gene: TRBJ1-6; D gene: NA; V gene: TRBV7-9; CDR3 DNA: TGTGCCAGCAGCTTAGGGTCAGAGGTATCACCCCTCCACTTT; CDR3 protein: CASSLGSEVSPLHF
clone size: many; J gene: TRBJ2-3; D gene: NA; V gene: TRBV6-2/TRBV6-3; CDR3 DNA: TGTGCCAGCGCGCTCACAGATACGCAGTATTTT; CDR3 protein: CASALTDTQYF
clone size: many; J gene: TRBJ1-1; D gene: NA; V gene: TRBV4-2; CDR3 DNA: TGTGCCAGCAGCCAAGTCGGGGTAGACACTGAAGCTTTCTTT; CDR3 protein: CASSQVGVDTEAFF
clone size: NA; J gene: TRBJ2-2; D gene: TRBD2; V gene: TRBV5-1; CDR3 DNA: TGCACCAGCAGGAAAGCGGGGCTCTCCGGGGAGCTGTTTTTT; CDR3 protein: CTSRKAGLSGELFF
clone size: many; J gene: TRBJ1-6; D gene: NA; V gene: TRBV6-1; CDR3 DNA: TGTGCCAGCAGTGATGGATTTTATAATTCACCCCTCCACTTT; CDR3 protein: CASSDGFYNSPLHF
clone size: many; J gene: TRBJ2-5; D gene: TRBD2; V gene: TRBV6-6; CDR3 DNA: TGTGCCAGCACCCCGACTAGCGAGGAGCCCTTGTACCAAGAGACCCAGTACTTC; CDR3 protein: CASTPTSEEPLYQETQYF
clone size: many; J gene: TRBJ2-2; D gene: NA; V gene: TRBV29-1; CDR3 DNA: TGCAGCGTTCTCAGCCTCAGTGCCACCGGGGAGCTGTTTTTT; CDR3 protein: CSVLSLSATGELFF
clone size: NA; J gene: TRBJ1-1; D gene: NA; V gene: TRBV28; CDR3 DNA: TGTGCCAGCGGGTCAAGGGGAGACACTGAAGCTTTCTTT; CDR3 protein: CASGSRGDTEAFF
clone size: NA; J gene: TRBJ1-2; D gene: NA; V gene: TRBV11-1; CDR3 DNA: TGTGCCAGCAGCCCCGGTACTCCGCACGGCTACACCTTC; CDR3 protein: CASSPGTPHGYTF
clone size: NA; J gene: TRBJ1-1; D gene: NA; V gene: TRBV6-1; CDR3 DNA: TGTGCCAGCAGTGTAAGAGGAGGGGGGGACACTGAAGCTTTCTTT; CDR3 protein: CASSVRGGGDTEAFF
clone size: NA; J gene: TRBJ2-7; D gene: NA; V gene: TRBV29-1; CDR3 DNA: TGCAGTGCAGGCTCGAGACGGGCCTACGAGCAGTACTTC; CDR3 protein: CSAGSRRAYEQYF
clone size: NA; J gene: TRBJ2-2; D gene: TRBD1; V gene: TRBV4-1; CDR3 DNA: TGCGCCAGCAACGATCTGGACAGGAGGTTAACCGGGGATCCGTTTTTT; CDR3 protein: CASNDLDRRLTGDPFF
clone size: few; J gene: TRBJ2-7; D gene: TRBD2; V gene: TRBV28; CDR3 DNA: TGTGCCAGCATCCGTAGCGGGAGGTTTTACGAGCAGTACTTC; CDR3 protein: CASIRSGRFYEQYF
clone size: NA; J gene: TRBJ1-2; D gene: NA; V gene: TRBV5-4; CDR3 DNA: TGTGCCAGCAGCCCGCTTAGGGACAACCCTGACGGCTACACCTTC; CDR3 protein: CASSPLRDNPDGYTF
clone size: NA; J gene: TRBJ2-1; D gene: NA; V gene: TRBV11-1; CDR3 DNA: TGTGCCAGCAGCCCTACAGCGGAAGACAATGGGCAGTTCTTC; CDR3 protein: CASSPTAEDNGQFF
clone size: few; J gene: TRBJ2-7; D gene: TRBD2; V gene: TRBV6-1; CDR3 DNA: TGTGCCAGCAGCCTACAGGCTTACCCAAGAGCTAGCGGTAGGGCCCTAAGCTCCTACGAGCAGTACTTC; CDR3 protein: CASSLQAYPRASGRALSSYEQYF
clone size: few; J gene: TRBJ2-3; D gene: NA; V gene: TRBV28; CDR3 DNA: TGTGCCAGCAGTTCCCGGGTGGATACGCAGTATTTT; CDR3 protein: CASSSRVDTQYF
clone size: NA; J gene: TRBJ2-7; D gene: TRBD2; V gene: TRBV28; CDR3 DNA: TGTGCCACCAATATGGGGGAAGACCTAGCGGCAGACGAACAGTACTTC; CDR3 protein: CATNMGEDLAADEQYF
clone size: NA; J gene: TRBJ2-2; D gene: NA; V gene: TRBV6-1; CDR3 DNA: TGTGCCAGCAGTCCGACGGTGGTCCCCGGGGAGCTGTTTTTT; CDR3 protein: CASSPTVVPGELFF
clone size: many; J gene: TRBJ2-3; D gene: NA; V gene: TRBV4-3; CDR3 DNA: TGCGCCAGCAGCCAAGATAGGGTAGCATCAGATACGCAGTATTTT; CDR3 protein: CASSQDRVASDTQYF
clone size: NA; J gene: TRBJ2-7; D gene: NA; V gene: TRBV6-5; CDR3 DNA: TGTGCCAGCAGTTACTCTAAGCCTAGCAGGAGTCACGAGCAGTACTTC; CDR3 protein: CASSYSKPSRSHEQYF
clone size: NA; J gene: TRBJ2-5; D gene: TRBD1; V gene: TRBV11-2; CDR3 DNA: TGTGCCAGCAGCTTAGATAGGGGGCAGTTGGAGACCCAGTACTTC; CDR3 protein: CASSLDRGQLETQYF
clone size: NA; J gene: TRBJ1-1; D gene: TRBD1; V gene: TRBV7-8; CDR3 DNA: TGTGCCAGCAGCGCAATCCGGGACAGGGGTAATGCTTTCTTT; CDR3 protein: CASSAIRDRGNAFF
clone size: NA; J gene: TRBJ2-3; D gene: NA; V gene: TRBV11-2; CDR3 DNA: TGCGCCACCAGCTTCTCCCTAAGATCGGTGGGCGCAGATACGCAGTATTTT; CDR3 protein: CATSFSLRSVGADTQYF
clone size: many; J gene: TRBJ2-3; D gene: TRBD1; V gene: TRBV6-6; CDR3 DNA: TGTGCCAGCACCACCCGGACAGGGCTTAGCACAGATACGCAGTATTTT; CDR3 protein: CASTTRTGLSTDTQYF
clone size: many; J gene: TRBJ2-1; D gene: NA; V gene: TRBV4-3; CDR3 DNA: TGCGCCAGCAGCCACGTAGGGGGGAGCTCCTACAATGAGCAGTTCTTC; CDR3 protein: CASSHVGGSSYNEQFF
clone size: NA; J gene: TRBJ2-2; D gene: NA; V gene: TRBV4-3; CDR3 DNA: TGCGCCAGCAGCCAAGTCCTTACTCGACAGTCAAACACCGGGGAGCTGTTTTTT; CDR3 protein: CASSQVLTRQSNTGELFF
clone size: NA; J gene: TRBJ2-7; D gene: TRBD2; V gene: TRBV4-3; CDR3 DNA: TGCGCCAGCAGCCAAGTGATCAGCGGGAGATCCTACAAGCAGTACTTC; CDR3 protein: CASSQVISGRSYKQYF
clone size: few; J gene: TRBJ2-1; D gene: TRBD2; V gene: TRBV5-1; CDR3 DNA: TGCGCCAGCAGCATTAGCGGGAGGGCCGTGGATGAGCAGTTCTTC; CDR3 protein: CASSISGRAVDEQFF
clone size: NA; J gene: TRBJ2-7; D gene: NA; V gene: TRBV11-2; CDR3 DNA: TGTGCCAGCAGTCCAGGTCCGCTTGCCTACGAGCAGTGCTTC; CDR3 protein: CASSPGPLAYEQCF
clone size: NA; J gene: TRBJ1-5; D gene: NA; V gene: TRBV12-3/TRBV12-4; CDR3 DNA: TGTGCCAGCAGGGGACTATTAGGCGATCAGCCCCAGCATTTT; CDR3 protein: CASRGLLGDQPQHF
clone size: NA; J gene: TRBJ2-7; D gene: TRBD2; V gene: TRBV20-1; CDR3 DNA: TGCAGTGCCATCGGACTAGCGGACTACGAGCAGTACTTC; CDR3 protein: CSAIGLADYEQYF
clone size: many; J gene: TRBJ2-7; D gene: NA; V gene: TRBV11-2; CDR3 DNA: TGTGCCAGCAGCTCCTCCGTAGGGCCCTACGAGCAGTACTTC; CDR3 protein: CASSSSVGPYEQYF
clone size: many; J gene: TRBJ1-5; D gene: TRBD1; V gene: TRBV6-6; CDR3 DNA: TGTGCCAGCAACCAACAGGGGACTCAGCCCCAGCATTTT; CDR3 protein: CASNQQGTQPQHF
clone size: NA; J gene: TRBJ2-1; D gene: NA; V gene: TRBV11-1; CDR3 DNA: TGTACCAGCAACGTACGCGGCTATGAGCAGTTCTTC; CDR3 protein: CTSNVRGYEQFF
clone size: NA; J gene: TRBJ2-6; D gene: NA; V gene: TRBV11-2; CDR3 DNA: TGTGCCAGTAACACAGGATCTGGGGCCAACGTCCTGACTTTC; CDR3 protein: CASNTGSGANVLTF
clone size: NA; J gene: TRBJ1-4; D gene: TRBD1; V gene: TRBV12-3/TRBV12-4; CDR3 DNA: TGTGCCAGCAGTTTGACTACAGGGGGCACTAATGAAAAACTGTTTTTT; CDR3 protein: CASSLTTGGTNEKLFF
clone size: NA; J gene: TRBJ2-5; D gene: TRBD1; V gene: TRBV5-4; CDR3 DNA: TGTGCCAGCACCAGGACAGGGGGCTATAAGACCCAGTACTTC; CDR3 protein: CASTRTGGYKTQYF
clone size: NA; J gene: TRBJ2-7; D gene: NA; V gene: TRBV5-6; CDR3 DNA: TGTGCCAGCAGCTTGGTCATCGACGACGCCTACGAGCAGTACTTC; CDR3 protein: CASSLVIDDAYEQYF
clone size: once; J gene: TRBJ1-2; D gene: NA; V gene: TRBV10-2; CDR3 DNA: TGCACCAGCAGTGAGTCGGGAAGAAACTATGGCTACACCTTC; CDR3 protein: CTSSESGRNYGYTF
clone size: many; J gene: TRBJ1-1; D gene: TRBD1; V gene: TRBV11-2; CDR3 DNA: TGTGCCAGCAGCGTTAGCCCAGGGGGCGAAGCTTTCTTT; CDR3 protein: CASSVSPGGEAFF
clone size: NA; J gene: TRBJ2-6; D gene: NA; V gene: TRBV11-2; CDR3 DNA: TGTGCCAACAGCGTCCTATCCGGGGCCAACGTCCTGACTTTC; CDR3 protein: CANSVLSGANVLTF
clone size: NA; J gene: TRBJ2-7; D gene: NA; V gene: TRBV14; CDR3 DNA: TGTGCCAGCAGCCAAGGTTTTCAGGGCTACGAGCAGTACTTC; CDR3 protein: CASSQGFQGYEQYF
clone size: NA; J gene: TRBJ1-1; D gene: NA; V gene: TRBV29-1; CDR3 DNA: TGTAGCGTTGCCACCGGTCTCTTGTGTGAAGCTTTCTTT; CDR3 protein: CSVATGLLCEAFF